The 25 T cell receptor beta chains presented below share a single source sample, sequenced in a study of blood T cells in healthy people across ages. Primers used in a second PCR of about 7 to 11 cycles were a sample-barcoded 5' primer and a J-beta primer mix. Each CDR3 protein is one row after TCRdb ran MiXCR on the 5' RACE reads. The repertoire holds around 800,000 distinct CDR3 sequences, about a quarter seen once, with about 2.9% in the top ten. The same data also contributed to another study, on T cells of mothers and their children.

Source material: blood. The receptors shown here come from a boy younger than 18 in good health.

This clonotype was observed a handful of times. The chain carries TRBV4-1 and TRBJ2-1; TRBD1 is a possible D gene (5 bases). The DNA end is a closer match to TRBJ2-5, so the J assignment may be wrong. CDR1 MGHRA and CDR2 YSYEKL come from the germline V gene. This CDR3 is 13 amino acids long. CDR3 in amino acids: CASSPDNEETQYF. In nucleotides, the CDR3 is TGCGCCAGCAGTCCGGACAACGAAGAGACCCAGTACTTC.

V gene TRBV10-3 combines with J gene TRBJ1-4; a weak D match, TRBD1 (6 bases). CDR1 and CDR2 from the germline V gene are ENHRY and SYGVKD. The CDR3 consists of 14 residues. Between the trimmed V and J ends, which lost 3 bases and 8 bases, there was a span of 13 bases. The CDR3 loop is CAISDQDSGEKLFF. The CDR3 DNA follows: TGTGCCATCAGTGACCAGGACAGCGGCGAAAAACTGTTTTTT.

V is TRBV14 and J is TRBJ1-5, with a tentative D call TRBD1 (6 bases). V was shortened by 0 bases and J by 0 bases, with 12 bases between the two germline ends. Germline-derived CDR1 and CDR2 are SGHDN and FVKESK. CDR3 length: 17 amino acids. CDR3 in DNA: TGTGCCAGCAGCCAAGACAGGGGAAAGGATAGCAATCAGCCCCAGCATTTT. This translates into CASSQDRGKDSNQPQHF.

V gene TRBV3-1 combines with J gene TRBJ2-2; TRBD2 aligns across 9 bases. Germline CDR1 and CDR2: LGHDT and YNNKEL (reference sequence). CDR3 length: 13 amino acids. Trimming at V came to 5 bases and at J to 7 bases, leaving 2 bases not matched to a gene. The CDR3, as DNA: TGTGCCAGCAGCGGGACTAGCAACGGGGAGCTGTTTTTT. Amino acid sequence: CASSGTSNGELFF.

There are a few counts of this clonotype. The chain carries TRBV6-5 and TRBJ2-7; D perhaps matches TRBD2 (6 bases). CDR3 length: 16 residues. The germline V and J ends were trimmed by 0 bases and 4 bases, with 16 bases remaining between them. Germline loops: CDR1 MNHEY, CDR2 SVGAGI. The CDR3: CASSYSSWGDHYEQYF. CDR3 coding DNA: TGTGCCAGCAGTTACTCGTCCTGGGGGGACCATTACGAGCAGTACTTC.

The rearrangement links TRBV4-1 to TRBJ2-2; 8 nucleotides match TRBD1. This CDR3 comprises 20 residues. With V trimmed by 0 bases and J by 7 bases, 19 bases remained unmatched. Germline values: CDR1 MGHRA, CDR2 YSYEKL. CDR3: CASSQDPPDLQGARSGELFF. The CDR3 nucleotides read TGCGCCAGCAGCCAAGATCCCCCGGATCTCCAGGGGGCGCGTAGCGGGGAGCTGTTTTTT.

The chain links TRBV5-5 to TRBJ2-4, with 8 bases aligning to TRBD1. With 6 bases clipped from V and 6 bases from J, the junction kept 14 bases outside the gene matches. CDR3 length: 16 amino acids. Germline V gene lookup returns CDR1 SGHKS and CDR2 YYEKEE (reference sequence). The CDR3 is CASTILSTGGRNIQYF. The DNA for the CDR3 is TGTGCCAGCACCATCCTCTCTACAGGGGGGAGAAACATTCAGTACTTC.

The CDR3 loop reads CSVGLLGRDTEAFF. The CDR3 DNA reads as TGCAGCGTGGGCCTATTGGGGCGAGACACTGAAGCTTTCTTT. The V call is TRBV29-1, the J call TRBJ1-1; possible D gene TRBD1, 5 bases. The CDR3 loop spans 14 amino acids. Germline loops: CDR1 SQVTM, CDR2 ANQGSEA. Trimming took off 6 bases at V and 3 bases at J, with 17 bases between the two ends.

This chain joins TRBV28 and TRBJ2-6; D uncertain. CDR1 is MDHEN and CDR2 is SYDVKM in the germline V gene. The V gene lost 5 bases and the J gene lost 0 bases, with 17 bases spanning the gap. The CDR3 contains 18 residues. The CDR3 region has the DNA TGTGCCAGCAGTCCCGGACGTGACTCTCTCTCTGGGGCCAACGTCCTGACTTTC. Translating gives CASSPGRDSLSGANVLTF. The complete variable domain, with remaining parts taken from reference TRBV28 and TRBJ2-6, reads DVKVTQSSRYLVKRTGEKVFLECVQDMDHENMFWYRQDPGLGLRLIYFSYDVKMKEKGDIPEGYSVSREKKERFSLILESASTNQTSMYLCASSPGRDSLSGANVLTFGAGSRLTVL.

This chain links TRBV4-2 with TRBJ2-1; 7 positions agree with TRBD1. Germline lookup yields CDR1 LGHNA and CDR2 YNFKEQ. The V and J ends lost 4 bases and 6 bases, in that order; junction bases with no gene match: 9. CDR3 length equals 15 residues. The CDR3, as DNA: TGTGCCAGCAGCCCCCCGACCGGGACAGTCAATGAGCAGTTCTTC. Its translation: CASSPPTGTVNEQFF.

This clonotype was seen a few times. The CDR3 nucleotides read TGTGCCAGCAGAGTACAGGGGGCAGAGTACACCGGGGAGCTGTTTTTT. This codes for CASRVQGAEYTGELFF. The gene calls are TRBV6-6 and TRBJ2-2; 9 positions agree with TRBD1. The V and J ends lost 6 bases and 3 bases, in that order; junction bases with no gene match: 8. Germline V CDR1 and CDR2: MNHNY, SVGAGI (reference sequence). There are 16 residues in the CDR3.

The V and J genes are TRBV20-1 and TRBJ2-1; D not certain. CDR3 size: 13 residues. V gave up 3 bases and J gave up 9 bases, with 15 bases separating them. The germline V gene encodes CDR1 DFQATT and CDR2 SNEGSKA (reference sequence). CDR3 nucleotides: TGCAGTGCTAGTTTGCCGGGCGAGAGTGAGCAGTTCTTC. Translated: CSASLPGESEQFF.

The CDR3 DNA is TGTGCCAGCAGCGTAGCGGGTGGGGACGAGCAGTACTTC. It specifies CASSVAGGDEQYF. This chain connects TRBV9 to TRBJ2-7; D not resolved. V dropped 0 bases and J dropped 5 bases, with 9 bases sitting between them. Looked up from germline, CDR1 is SGDLS and CDR2 is YYNGEE. This CDR3 spans 13 amino acids.

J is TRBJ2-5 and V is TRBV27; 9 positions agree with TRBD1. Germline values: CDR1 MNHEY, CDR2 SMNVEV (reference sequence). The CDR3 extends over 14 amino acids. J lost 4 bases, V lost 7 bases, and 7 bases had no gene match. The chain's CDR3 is CASNSRQGGETQYF. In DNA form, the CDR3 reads TGTGCCAGCAATTCCAGACAGGGGGGAGAGACCCAGTACTTC.

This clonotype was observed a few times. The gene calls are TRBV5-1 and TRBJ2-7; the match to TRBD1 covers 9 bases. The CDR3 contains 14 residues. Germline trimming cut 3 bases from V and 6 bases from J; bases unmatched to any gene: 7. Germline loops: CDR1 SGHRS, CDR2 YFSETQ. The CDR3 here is CASSWGTGTGEQYF. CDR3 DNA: TGCGCCAGCAGCTGGGGGACAGGGACAGGCGAGCAGTACTTC.

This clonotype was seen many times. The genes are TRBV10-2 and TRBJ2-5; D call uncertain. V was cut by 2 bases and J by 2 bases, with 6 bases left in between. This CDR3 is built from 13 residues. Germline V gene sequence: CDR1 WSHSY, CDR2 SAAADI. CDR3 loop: CASSESSQETQYF. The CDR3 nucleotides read TGCGCCAGCAGTGAGAGCAGTCAAGAGACCCAGTACTTC.

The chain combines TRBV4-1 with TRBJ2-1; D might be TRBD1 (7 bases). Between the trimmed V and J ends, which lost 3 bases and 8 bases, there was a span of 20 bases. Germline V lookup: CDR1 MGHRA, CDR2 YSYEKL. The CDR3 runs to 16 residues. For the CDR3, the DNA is TGCGCCAGCAGCCAGTCCCCCCGGAGGGGGCGGGATGAGCAGTTCTTC. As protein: CASSQSPRRGRDEQFF.

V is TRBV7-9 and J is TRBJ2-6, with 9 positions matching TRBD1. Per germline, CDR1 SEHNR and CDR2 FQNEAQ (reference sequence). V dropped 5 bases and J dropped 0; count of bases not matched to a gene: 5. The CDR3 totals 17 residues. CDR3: CASSTQDRGSGANVLTF. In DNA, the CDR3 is TGTGCCAGCAGCACTCAGGACAGGGGCTCTGGGGCCAACGTCCTGACTTTC.

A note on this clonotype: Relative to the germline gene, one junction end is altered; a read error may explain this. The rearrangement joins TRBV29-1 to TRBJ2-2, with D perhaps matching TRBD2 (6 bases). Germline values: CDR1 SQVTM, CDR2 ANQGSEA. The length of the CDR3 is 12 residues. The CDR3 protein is CSVFWGTGGLFF. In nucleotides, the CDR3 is TGCAGCGTTTTTTGGGGTACCGGGGGGCTGTTTTTT.

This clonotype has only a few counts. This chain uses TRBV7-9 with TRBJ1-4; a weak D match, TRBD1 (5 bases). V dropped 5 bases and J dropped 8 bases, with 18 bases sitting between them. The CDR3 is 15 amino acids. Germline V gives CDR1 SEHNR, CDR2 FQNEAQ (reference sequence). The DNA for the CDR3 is TGTGCCAGCAGCCCGGGGCAGGGTTCGGGAGAAAAACTGTTTTTT. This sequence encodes CASSPGQGSGEKLFF.

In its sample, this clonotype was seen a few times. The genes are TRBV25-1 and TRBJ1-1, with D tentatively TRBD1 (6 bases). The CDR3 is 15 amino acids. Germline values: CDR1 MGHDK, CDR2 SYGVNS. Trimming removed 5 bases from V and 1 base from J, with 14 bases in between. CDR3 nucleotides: TGTGCCAGCAGTATCCGGGGGGGCGCGAACACTGAAGCTTTCTTT. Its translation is CASSIRGGANTEAFF. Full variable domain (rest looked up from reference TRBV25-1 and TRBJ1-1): EADIYQTPRYLVIGTGKKITLECSQTMGHDKMYWYQQDPGMELHLIHYSYGVNSTEKGDLSSESTVSRIRTEHFPLTLESARPSHTSQYLCASSIRGGANTEAFFGQGTRLTVV.

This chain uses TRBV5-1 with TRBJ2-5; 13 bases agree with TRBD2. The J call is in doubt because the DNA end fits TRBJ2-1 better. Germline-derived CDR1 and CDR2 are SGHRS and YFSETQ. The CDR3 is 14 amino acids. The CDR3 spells CASNRLAGGGEQFF. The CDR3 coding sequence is TGCGCCAGCAACCGACTAGCGGGGGGAGGTGAGCAGTTCTTC.

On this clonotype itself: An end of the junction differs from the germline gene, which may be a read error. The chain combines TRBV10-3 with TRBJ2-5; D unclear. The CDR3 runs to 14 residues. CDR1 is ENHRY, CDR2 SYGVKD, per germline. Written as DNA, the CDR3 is TGTGCCATCAGCCCCGTTCCAGACCAAGAGGCCCAGTACTTC. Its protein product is CAISPVPDQEAQYF.

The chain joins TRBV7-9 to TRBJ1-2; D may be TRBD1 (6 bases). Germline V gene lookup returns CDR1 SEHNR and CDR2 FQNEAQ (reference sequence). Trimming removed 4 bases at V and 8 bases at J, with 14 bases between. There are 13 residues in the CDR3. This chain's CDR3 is CASSSGGLEGYTF. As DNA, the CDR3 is TGTGCCAGCAGCTCGGGGGGCCTAGAGGGCTACACCTTC.

The CDR3 coding sequence is TGTGCCAGCAGCCGGCGAGGAGCGGGGCGACAAGAGACCCAGTACTTC. This gives the protein CASSRRGAGRQETQYF. The J gene is TRBJ2-5, the V gene TRBV11-2, with 7 nucleotides matching TRBD2. Trimming at V came to 5 bases and at J to 2 bases, leaving 11 bases not matched to a gene. Germline loops: CDR1 SGHAT, CDR2 FQNNGV. The CDR3 has 16 amino acids.